These T cell receptor beta chains were read from a single sample in a study of OX40 agonist ivuxolimab in advanced cancers. TCRdb's table, derived via immunoSEQ multiplex PCR, lists solely in-frame clones and lacks some. The table records 60,000 to 100,000 clones, roughly 80% of them present only once. Sequencing used CD4+ or CD8+ T cells sorted from blood, obtained in a trial of the OX40 agonist ivuxolimab. These receptors were obtained from an adult with an advanced solid tumor such as melanoma, head and neck, liver or kidney cancer. CDR3s include the opening cysteine and the closing phenylalanine or tryptophan. The D gene is left open where the match is weak. The size of a clone is reported for some rows only, either as once, few or many, or as a class for expanded clones.

.,.,TRBV7-6,TRBJ1-4,TGTGCCAGCAGCCTTCGAATCCAGAGCGGGGGGGGTGATGAAAAACTGTTTTTT,CASSLRIQSGGGDEKLFF
TRBD1,.,TRBV30,TRBJ1-1,TGTGCCTGGAGTGGGGACAGGGGAGGTTCTAAGGGAAGGACTGAAGCTTTCTTT,CAWSGDRGGSKGRTEAFF
.,.,TRBV7-9,TRBJ2-3,TGTGCCAGCAGCATCGGAGGGGACCGCACAGATACGCAGTATTTT,CASSIGGDRTDTQYF
.,.,TRBV7-2,TRBJ2-1,TGTGCCAGCAGCTTAGGAGAGGTCAATGAGCAGTTCTTC,CASSLGEVNEQFF
.,.,TRBV19,TRBJ2-7,TGTGCCAGTAGGTGGAAGGGGAGTTCCTACGAGCAGTACTTC,CASRWKGSSYEQYF
TRBD1,.,TRBV30,TRBJ2-3,TGTGCCTGGAGTGAGACAGGGGGCATAGATACGCAGTATTTT,CAWSETGGIDTQYF
.,.,TRBV4-1,TRBJ1-5,TGCGCCAGCAGCCAACCCCTTCTGGGGGGCAATCAGCCCCAGCATTTT,CASSQPLLGGNQPQHF
.,.,TRBV5-1,TRBJ2-6,TGCGCCAGCAGCTTGGCAGGGAACCCTGGGGCCAACGTCCTGACTTTC,CASSLAGNPGANVLTF
.,.,TRBV27,TRBJ1-4,TGTGCCAGCAGTTTAAAGGGTTCAACTAATGAAAAACTGTTTTTT,CASSLKGSTNEKLFF
.,.,TRBV27,TRBJ2-3,TGTGCCAGCAGTTCCTCAGGGGACCCACAGATAATGCAGTATTTT,CASSSSGDPQIMQYF
.,.,TRBV30,TRBJ2-1,TGTGCCTGGAGGGCCACACGGAGGGTGTTCTTC,CAWRATRRVFF
.,.,TRBV5-1,TRBJ1-1,TGCGCCAGCAGCCCCGGAGGTCGGACTGAAGCTTTCTTT,CASSPGGRTEAFF
TRBD2,.,TRBV5-4,TRBJ2-5,TGTGCCAGCAGCCAAGGGACTACCCAAGAGACCCAGTACTTC,CASSQGTTQETQYF
.,once,TRBV15,TRBJ1-5,TGTGCCACCAGCAGAGATGGGGGGCTTGAGCCCCAGCATTTT,CATSRDGGLEPQHF
.,.,TRBV19,TRBJ1-3,TGTGCCAGTAGTATGTCTGCAGCGAGCTCTGGAAACACCATATATTTT,CASSMSAASSGNTIYF
.,.,TRBV9,TRBJ2-5,TGTGCCAGCAGCCCGCGCCGGGAACCACATGAGACCCAGTACTTC,CASSPRREPHETQYF
TRBD1,.,TRBV4-1,TRBJ2-3,TGCGCCAGCAGCACTCACCCGGGACAGGGAAGGGATACGCAGTATTTT,CASSTHPGQGRDTQYF
TRBD2,.,TRBV28,TRBJ2-7,TGTGCCAGCAGTTCCCCCCTTAGCGGGATCCCCTACGAGCAGTACTTC,CASSSPLSGIPYEQYF
.,.,TRBV2,TRBJ2-7,TGTGCCAGCAGTGATTTCTTGGGGGAGCAGTACTTC,CASSDFLGEQYF
.,.,TRBV19,TRBJ2-3,TGTGCCAGTAGCGCCTCGAGAGGGCCGAGGGGAGATACGCAGTATTTT,CASSASRGPRGDTQYF
TRBD2,.,TRBV28,TRBJ2-1,TGTGCCAGCAGTCCCGTATCACTAGCGAATGAGCAGTTCTTC,CASSPVSLANEQFF
.,.,TRBV6-1,TRBJ1-1,TGTGCCAGCATCCGGAACACTGAAGCTTTCTTT,CASIRNTEAFF
.,.,TRBV6-5,TRBJ2-2,TGTGCCAGCAGTTACGGGACACCCTTCACCGGGGAGCTGTTTTTT,CASSYGTPFTGELFF
.,.,TRBV27,TRBJ2-7,TGTGCCAGCAGTCTGGGGTACGAGCAGTACTTC,CASSLGYEQYF
.,.,TRBV4-3,TRBJ2-3,TGCGCCAGCAGCCAACTGGCAGGTGTGGATACGCAGTATTTT,CASSQLAGVDTQYF
.,.,TRBV6-5,TRBJ2-7,TGTGCCAGCAACCCTCGTCGCCCGACCTCCTACGAGCAGTACTTC,CASNPRRPTSYEQYF
.,once,TRBV7-2,TRBJ1-5,TGTGCCAGCAGCTCCCTACTCATGGAGCCCCAGCATTTT,CASSSLLMEPQHF
TRBD1,.,TRBV28,TRBJ1-1,TGTGCCAGCAGTTTACGGGACAGTAGGACTGAAGCTTTCTTT,CASSLRDSRTEAFF
TRBD1,.,TRBV7-8,TRBJ2-5,TGTGCCAGCAGCTTCACCCGGGACAGCCGAAAAGAGACCCAGTACTTC,CASSFTRDSRKETQYF
TRBD2,.,TRBV19,TRBJ2-3,TGTGCCAGTAGTATAGGGGGACTAGCAGGCACAGATACGCAGTATTTT,CASSIGGLAGTDTQYF
.,.,TRBV11-2,TRBJ2-7,TGTGCCAGCAGCATCGAGCGTTTAAGCTCCTACGAGCAGTACTTC,CASSIERLSSYEQYF
.,.,TRBV4-2,TRBJ2-7,TGTGCCAGCAGCCAAGTCCCGGGGACTCAGGGGGACTACGAGCAGTACTTC,CASSQVPGTQGDYEQYF
.,.,TRBV9,TRBJ2-3,TGTGCCAGCAGTTTTCGAGGGGATAGCACAGATACGCAGTATTTT,CASSFRGDSTDTQYF
.,.,TRBV18,TRBJ1-5,TGTGCCAGCTCACCACCCGGGGGCACGGGTCAGCCCCAGCATTTT,CASSPPGGTGQPQHF
TRBD1,once,TRBV11-2,TRBJ1-1,TGTGCCAGCAGCTTAGATGGGACAGGGTTTCCCGTTGGTGGTGAAGCTTTCTTT,CASSLDGTGFPVGGEAFF
.,.,TRBV28,TRBJ1-6,TGTGCCAGCACCGGTGGGGGTATTCAATCACCCCTCCACTTT,CASTGGGIQSPLHF
.,.,TRBV7-2,TRBJ2-1,TGTGCCAGCAGCTCCTCTTTAGCGGACACCGAGCAGTTCTTC,CASSSSLADTEQFF
.,.,TRBV6-5,TRBJ1-1,TGTGCCAGCAGCCTCTTGTCGGGGGGCGCAGCTTTCTTT,CASSLLSGGAAFF
TRBD1,.,TRBV7-9,TRBJ2-7,TGTGCCAGCAGTAAGGGACAGGGGGCCTACGAGCAGTACTTC,CASSKGQGAYEQYF
TRBD1,.,TRBV4-1,TRBJ2-3,TGCGCCAGCAGCCAAGCCGGGACAGGGGTATTAGATACGCAGTATTTT,CASSQAGTGVLDTQYF
.,.,TRBV5-4,TRBJ2-2,TGTGCCAGCAGCTCCATTCATACCGGGGAGCTGTTTTTT,CASSSIHTGELFF
.,.,TRBV6-5,TRBJ2-3,TGTGCCAGCAGTTACTCGTCGGTTCGCACAGATACGCAGTATTTT,CASSYSSVRTDTQYF
.,.,TRBV4-3,TRBJ1-1,TGCGCCAGCAGCCAAGGGCCTTTTGGGGACACTGAAGCTTTCTTT,CASSQGPFGDTEAFF
.,.,TRBV7-6,TRBJ1-5,TGTGCCAGCAGCATAAGTTGGGATCAGCCCCAGCATTTT,CASSISWDQPQHF
.,.,TRBV9,TRBJ2-3,TGTGCCAGCAGCGTAGGAGGAGGTCAGATGACAGATACGCAGTATTTT,CASSVGGGQMTDTQYF
.,.,TRBV5-6,TRBJ2-7,TGTGCCAGCAGCACCAACTACGAGCAGTACTTC,CASSTNYEQYF
.,.,TRBV29-1,TRBJ1-2,TGCAGCGTTGAGTCACAGATGTATGGCTACACCTTC,CSVESQMYGYTF
TRBD1,once,TRBV7-3,TRBJ2-3,TGTGCCAGCAGTCTCCAGGGGGCGGATACGCAGTATTTT,CASSLQGADTQYF
.,.,TRBV18,TRBJ1-5,TGTGCCAGCTCACCAGGGGCAGGGGATCAGCCCCAGCATTTT,CASSPGAGDQPQHF
.,.,TRBV5-4,TRBJ2-1,TGTGCCAGCAACATAGGTAGAATAGCGGTATACAATGAGCAGTTCTTC,CASNIGRIAVYNEQFF
.,.,TRBV11-1,TRBJ1-1,TGTGCCAGCAGCGAGTACAGGGCCGGCTATGCGAACACTGAAGCTTTCTTT,CASSEYRAGYANTEAFF
.,.,TRBV2,TRBJ1-5,TGTGCCAGCAAGAGGACGGTTAACCAGCCCCAGCATTTT,CASKRTVNQPQHF
TRBD1,.,TRBV13,TRBJ1-3,TGTGCCAGCAGCGCCGGACAGGGGGCGCCGGGAAACACCATATATTTT,CASSAGQGAPGNTIYF
.,.,TRBV7-9,TRBJ1-1,TGTGCCAGCAGCCTCACCAGGGAAAACACTGAAGCTTTCTTT,CASSLTRENTEAFF
.,.,TRBV5-1,TRBJ2-1,TGCGCCAGCAGCTTGGCGGGCTTTGGCAAACACAATGAGCAGTTCTTC,CASSLAGFGKHNEQFF
.,.,TRBV27,TRBJ2-2,TGTGCCAGCAGTCGAAACACCGGGGAGCTGTTTTTT,CASSRNTGELFF
TRBD2,.,TRBV4-1,TRBJ2-5,TGCGCCAGCAGCCAACGGAGACTAGCGGGAGGGATGGCAGAGACCCAGTACTTC,CASSQRRLAGGMAETQYF
TRBD2,.,TRBV28,TRBJ2-1,TGTGCCAGCAGCCACGGACTAGCGGGAGGCCTGGTCTACAATGAGCAGTTCTTC,CASSHGLAGGLVYNEQFF
.,.,TRBV7-6,TRBJ2-3,TGTGCCAGCAGCTCTCCAAGCGCAGATACGCAGTATTTT,CASSSPSADTQYF